This T cell receptor (beta chain) was documented in a study of blood T cells in healthy people across ages. General observations from the study: Observed TCR beta diversity showed a strong correlation with the percentage of naive T cells as measured by flow cytometry.

This clonotype was found a few times. Its antigen is unidentified. V was trimmed by 4 bases and J by 6 bases, leaving 15 bases between them. The CDR3 runs 13 residues. The germline V gene encodes CDR1 SQVTM and CDR2 ANQGSEA. With a J-beta primer mix and a sample-barcoded 5' primer, a second PCR ran about 7 to 11 cycles. Via MiXCR, TCRdb re-called the 5' RACE reads, giving one row per CDR3 protein. Here the sample spans about 680,000 distinct CDR3 sequences, 49% being singletons. The receptor comes from a woman aged 55-70 years in good health. V usage is TRBV29-1 and J usage is TRBJ1-2; D unclear. Material for sequencing was blood. The CDR3, as DNA: TGCAGCGTTGTTAGGCAGGTAGATGATGGCTACACCTTC. Amino acid sequence: CSVVRQVDDGYTF.